These T cell receptor beta chains were read from a single sample in a study of CD8+CD57+ T cells in acquired aplastic anemia. A single record per CDR3 protein comes from TCRdb applying MiXCR to the reads. This table has some 150,000 distinct CDR3 sequences, approximately 41% appearing once. The sample consisted of sorted CD4+, CD8+, or CD8+CD57+ T cells (not recorded which) from PBMCs. The receptors derive from a human donor in good health, serving as a control. CDR3s include the opening cysteine and the closing phenylalanine or tryptophan. The order of the fields is V gene, clone size, D gene, J gene, CDR3 protein, CDR3 DNA. D genes are given only for firm matches. The size of a clone is reported for some rows only, either as once, few or many, or as a class for expanded clones.

TRBV5-8	.	TRBD1	TRBJ1-2	CASSLPTGTGDGYTF	TGTGCCAGCAGCTTGCCCACCGGGACAGGGGACGGCTACACCTTC
TRBV10-2	.	TRBD1	TRBJ1-2	CASSVRTGKAGYTF	TGCGCCAGCAGCGTCCGGACAGGGAAGGCTGGCTACACCTTC
TRBV3-1	many	TRBD1	TRBJ1-1	CASKGTEMNTEAFF	TGTGCCAGCAAGGGGACAGAGATGAACACTGAAGCTTTCTTT
TRBV20-1	many	.	TRBJ2-1	CSARRQGRTRYNEQFF	TGCAGTGCTAGGAGGCAGGGGCGAACGCGATACAATGAGCAGTTCTTC
TRBV7-8	.	TRBD2	TRBJ2-2	CASSLELAGTGELFF	TGTGCCAGCAGCTTGGAACTAGCGGGGACCGGGGAGCTGTTTTTT
TRBV7-2	.	TRBD1	TRBJ1-2	CASSFPGQGNYGYTF	TGTGCCAGCAGCTTTCCGGGACAGGGAAACTATGGCTACACCTTC
TRBV10-3	few	.	TRBJ2-7	CAISESGGYEQYF	TGTGCCATCAGTGAGTCAGGGGGGTACGAGCAGTACTTC
TRBV20-1	few	TRBD2	TRBJ2-7	CSASGGTSYEQYF	TGCAGTGCTAGCGGGGGGACCTCCTACGAGCAGTACTTC
TRBV19	many	.	TRBJ1-3	CASSGQRGNTIYF	TGTGCCAGCTCGGGGCAGCGGGGAAACACCATATATTTT
TRBV7-8	many	.	TRBJ1-4	CATGWATNEKLFF	TGTGCCACTGGGTGGGCAACTAATGAAAAACTGTTTTTT
TRBV10-3	many	.	TRBJ2-5	CAIRAGTGKETQYF	TGTGCCATCAGAGCCGGGACGGGCAAAGAGACCCAGTACTTC
TRBV9	.	TRBD2	TRBJ2-5	CASSVFVAGGPETQYF	TGTGCCAGCAGCGTATTCGTGGCGGGGGGGCCGGAGACCCAGTACTTC
TRBV20-1	.	.	TRBJ2-7	CSARQPYEQYF	TGCAGTGCTAGGCAGCCCTACGAGCAGTACTTC
TRBV20-1	many	TRBD1	TRBJ1-2	CSASDRGGNYGYTF	TGCAGTGCTTCGGACAGGGGAGGGAACTATGGCTACACCTTC
TRBV11-1	.	TRBD1	TRBJ2-2	CASSLRGGQVNTGELFF	TGTGCCAGCAGCTTAAGGGGTGGACAGGTCAACACCGGGGAGCTGTTTTTT
TRBV7-9	.	.	TRBJ2-1	CATELGNEQFF	TGTGCCACCGAGTTGGGCAATGAGCAGTTCTTC
TRBV10-3	.	.	TRBJ1-1	CAISYRLNTEAFF	TGTGCCATCAGTTACCGGTTAAACACTGAAGCTTTCTTT
TRBV7-9	many	.	TRBJ1-1	CASSLGSVDTEAFF	TGTGCCAGCAGCTTAGGGTCTGTAGACACTGAAGCTTTCTTT
TRBV4-2	.	.	TRBJ1-1	CASSPEDSQITAVAFF	TGTGCCAGCAGCCCAGAGGACAGCCAAATAACAGCGGTAGCTTTCTTT
TRBV20-1	once	TRBD1	TRBJ2-7	CSAAGTGSTYEQYF	TGCAGTGCTGCCGGGACAGGGTCAACCTACGAGCAGTACTTC
TRBV24-1	.	TRBD1	TRBJ1-2	CATGRDSYGYTF	TGTGCCACCGGCCGGGACAGCTATGGCTACACCTTC
TRBV25-1	.	.	TRBJ2-7	CASSDFCASSLGRVTYEQYF	.
TRBV20-1	.	.	TRBJ2-7	CSARIHRASSYEQYF	TGCAGTGCTAGGATACACCGGGCCTCCTCCTACGAGCAGTACTTC